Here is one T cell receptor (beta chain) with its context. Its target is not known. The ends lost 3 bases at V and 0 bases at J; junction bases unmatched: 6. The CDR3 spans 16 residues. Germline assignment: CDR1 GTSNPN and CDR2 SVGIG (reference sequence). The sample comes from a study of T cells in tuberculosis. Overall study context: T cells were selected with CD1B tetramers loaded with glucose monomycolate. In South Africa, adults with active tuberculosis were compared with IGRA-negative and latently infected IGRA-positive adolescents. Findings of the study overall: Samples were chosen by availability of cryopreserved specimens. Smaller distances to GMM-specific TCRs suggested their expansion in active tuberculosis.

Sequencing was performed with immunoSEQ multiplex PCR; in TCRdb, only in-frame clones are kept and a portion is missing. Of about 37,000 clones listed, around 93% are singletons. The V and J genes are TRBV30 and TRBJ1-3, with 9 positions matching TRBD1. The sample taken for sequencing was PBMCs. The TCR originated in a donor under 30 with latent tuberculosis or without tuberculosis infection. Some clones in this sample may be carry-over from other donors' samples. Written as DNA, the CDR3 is TGTGCCTGGAGCCGGGACAGGGCAAGCTCTGGAAACACCATATATTTT. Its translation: CAWSRDRASSGNTIYF.